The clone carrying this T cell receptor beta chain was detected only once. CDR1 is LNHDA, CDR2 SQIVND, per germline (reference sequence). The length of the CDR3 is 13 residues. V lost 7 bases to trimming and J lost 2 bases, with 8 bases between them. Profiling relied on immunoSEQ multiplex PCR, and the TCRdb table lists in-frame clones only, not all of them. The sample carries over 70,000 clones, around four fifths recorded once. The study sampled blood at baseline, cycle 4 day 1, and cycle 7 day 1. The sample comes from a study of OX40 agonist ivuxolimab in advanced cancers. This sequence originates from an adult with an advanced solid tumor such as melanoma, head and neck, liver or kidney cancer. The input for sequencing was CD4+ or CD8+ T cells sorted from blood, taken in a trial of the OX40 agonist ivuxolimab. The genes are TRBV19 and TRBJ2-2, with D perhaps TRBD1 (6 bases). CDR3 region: CASIGGNTGELFF. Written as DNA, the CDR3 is TGTGCCAGTATAGGGGGAAACACCGGGGAGCTGTTTTTT.